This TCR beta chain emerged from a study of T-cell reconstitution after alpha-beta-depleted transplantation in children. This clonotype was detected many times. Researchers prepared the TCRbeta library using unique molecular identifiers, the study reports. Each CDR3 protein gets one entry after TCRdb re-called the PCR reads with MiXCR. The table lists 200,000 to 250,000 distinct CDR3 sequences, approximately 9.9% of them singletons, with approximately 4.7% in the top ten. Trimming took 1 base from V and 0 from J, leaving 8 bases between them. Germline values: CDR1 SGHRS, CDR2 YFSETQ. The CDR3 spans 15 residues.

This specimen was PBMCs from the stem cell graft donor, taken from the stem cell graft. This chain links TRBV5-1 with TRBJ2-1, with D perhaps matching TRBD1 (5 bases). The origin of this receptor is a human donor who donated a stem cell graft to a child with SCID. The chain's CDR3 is CASSLRGDSYNEQFF. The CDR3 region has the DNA TGCGCCAGCAGCTTGAGGGGCGACTCCTACAATGAGCAGTTCTTC. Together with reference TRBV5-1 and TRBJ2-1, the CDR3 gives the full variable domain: KAGVTQTPRYLIKTRGQQVTLSCSPISGHRSVSWYQQTPGQGLQFLFEYFSETQRNKGNFPGRFSGRQFSNSRSEMNVSTLELGDSALYLCASSLRGDSYNEQFFGPGTRLTVL.